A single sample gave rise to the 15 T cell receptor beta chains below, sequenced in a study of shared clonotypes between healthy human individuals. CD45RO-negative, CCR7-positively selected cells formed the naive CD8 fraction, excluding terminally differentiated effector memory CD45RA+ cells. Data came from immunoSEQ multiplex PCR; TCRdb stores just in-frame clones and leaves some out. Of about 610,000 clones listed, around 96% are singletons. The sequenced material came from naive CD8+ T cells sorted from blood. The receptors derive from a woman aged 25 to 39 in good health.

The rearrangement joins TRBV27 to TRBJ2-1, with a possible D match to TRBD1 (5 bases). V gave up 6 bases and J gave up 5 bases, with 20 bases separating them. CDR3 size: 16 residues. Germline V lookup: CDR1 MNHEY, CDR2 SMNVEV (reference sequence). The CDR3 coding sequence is TGTGCCAGCAGCCTAGGGGAAGGGGTCATGAACAATGAGCAGTTCTTC. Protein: CASSLGEGVMNNEQFF.

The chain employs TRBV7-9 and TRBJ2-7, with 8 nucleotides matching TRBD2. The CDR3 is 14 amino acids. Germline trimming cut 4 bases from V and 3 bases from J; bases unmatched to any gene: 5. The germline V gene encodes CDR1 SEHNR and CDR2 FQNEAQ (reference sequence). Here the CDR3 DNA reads TGTGCCAGCAGCTCGCCGCTAGCGGGCTACGAGCAGTACTTC. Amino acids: CASSSPLAGYEQYF. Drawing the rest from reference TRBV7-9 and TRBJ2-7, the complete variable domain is DTGVSQNPRHKITKRGQNVTFRCDPISEHNRLYWYRQTLGQGPEFLTYFQNEAQLEKSRLLSDRFSAERPKGSFSTLEIQRTEQGDSAMYLCASSSPLAGYEQYFGPGTRLTVT.

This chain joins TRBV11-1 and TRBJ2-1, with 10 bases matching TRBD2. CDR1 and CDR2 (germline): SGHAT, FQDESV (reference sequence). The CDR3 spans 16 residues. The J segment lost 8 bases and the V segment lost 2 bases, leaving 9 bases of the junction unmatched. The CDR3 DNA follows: TGTGCCAGCAGCTTAATCGAGGCTAGCGGGAGTCATGAGCAGTTCTTC. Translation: CASSLIEASGSHEQFF.

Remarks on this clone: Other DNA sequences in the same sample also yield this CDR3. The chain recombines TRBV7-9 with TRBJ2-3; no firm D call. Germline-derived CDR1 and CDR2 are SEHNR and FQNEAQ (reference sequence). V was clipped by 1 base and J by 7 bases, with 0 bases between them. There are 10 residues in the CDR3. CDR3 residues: CASSLDTQYF. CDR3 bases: TGTGCCAGCAGCTTAGATACGCAGTATTTT.

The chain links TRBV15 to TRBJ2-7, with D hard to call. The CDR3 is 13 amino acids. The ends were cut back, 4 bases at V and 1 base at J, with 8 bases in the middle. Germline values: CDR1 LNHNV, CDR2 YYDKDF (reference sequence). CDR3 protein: CATSMDRSYEQYF. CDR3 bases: TGTGCCACCAGCATGGACCGATCCTACGAGCAGTACTTC.

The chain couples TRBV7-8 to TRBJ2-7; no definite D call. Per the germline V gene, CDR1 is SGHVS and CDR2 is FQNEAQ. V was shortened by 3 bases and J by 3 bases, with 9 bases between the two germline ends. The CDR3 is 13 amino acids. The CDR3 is CASSFETHYEQYF. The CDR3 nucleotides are TGTGCCAGCAGCTTCGAAACTCACTACGAGCAGTACTTC.

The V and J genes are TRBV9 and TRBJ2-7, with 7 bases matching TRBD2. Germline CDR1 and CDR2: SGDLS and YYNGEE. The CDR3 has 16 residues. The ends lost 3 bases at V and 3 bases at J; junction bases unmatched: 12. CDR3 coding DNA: TGTGCCAGCAGCGAGTCCGGACTAGTCCCCGACTACGAGCAGTACTTC. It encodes CASSESGLVPDYEQYF.

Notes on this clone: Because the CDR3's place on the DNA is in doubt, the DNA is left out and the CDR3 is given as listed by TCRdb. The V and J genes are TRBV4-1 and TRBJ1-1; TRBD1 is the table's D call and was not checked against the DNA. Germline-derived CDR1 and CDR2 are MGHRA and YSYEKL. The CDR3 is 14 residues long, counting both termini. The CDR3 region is CASSQDIWAQGSFF.

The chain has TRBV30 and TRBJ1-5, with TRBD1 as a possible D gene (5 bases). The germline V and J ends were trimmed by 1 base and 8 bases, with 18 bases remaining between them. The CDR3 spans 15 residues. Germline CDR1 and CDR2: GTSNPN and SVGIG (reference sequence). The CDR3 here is CAWSAGTLTKEPQHF. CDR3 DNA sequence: TGTGCCTGGAGTGCCGGGACGCTGACAAAGGAGCCCCAGCATTTT.

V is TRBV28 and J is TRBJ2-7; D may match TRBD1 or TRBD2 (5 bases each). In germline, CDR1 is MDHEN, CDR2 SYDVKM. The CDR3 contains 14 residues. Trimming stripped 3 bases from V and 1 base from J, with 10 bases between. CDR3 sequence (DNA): TGTGCCAGCAGTTTCAGTGGGGGTTCCTACGAGCAGTACTTC. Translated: CASSFSGGSYEQYF.

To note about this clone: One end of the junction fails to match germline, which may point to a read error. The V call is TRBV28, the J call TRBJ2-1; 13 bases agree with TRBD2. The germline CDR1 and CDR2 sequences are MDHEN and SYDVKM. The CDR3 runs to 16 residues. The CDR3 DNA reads TGTGCCAGCAGTCTATGGACTAGCGGGAGCCCTAATGAGCAGTTCTTC. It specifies CASSLWTSGSPNEQFF. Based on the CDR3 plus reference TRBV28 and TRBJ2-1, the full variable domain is DVKVTQSSRYLVKRTGEKVFLECVQDMDHENMFWYRQDPGLGLRLIYFSYDVKMKEKGDIPEGYSVSREKKERFSLILESASTNQTSMYLCASSLWTSGSPNEQFFGPGTRLTVL.

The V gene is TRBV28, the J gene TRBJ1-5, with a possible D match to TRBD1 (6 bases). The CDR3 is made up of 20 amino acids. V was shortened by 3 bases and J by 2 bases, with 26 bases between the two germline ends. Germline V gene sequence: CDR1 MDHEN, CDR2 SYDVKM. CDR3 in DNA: TGTGCCAGCAGTTTTTATCTCGTTCAGGGAAGGGGGTCTGGCAATCAGCCCCAGCATTTT. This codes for CASSFYLVQGRGSGNQPQHF.

CDR3 protein: CATSSGVGYGYTF. Here the CDR3 DNA reads TGTGCCACCTCGTCGGGGGTCGGTTATGGCTACACCTTC. The V call is TRBV28, the J call TRBJ1-2; a weak D match, TRBD1 (5 bases). The germline gives CDR1 MDHEN, CDR2 SYDVKM. There are 13 residues in the CDR3. Deletions cut 10 bases from V and 5 bases from J, with 17 bases between.

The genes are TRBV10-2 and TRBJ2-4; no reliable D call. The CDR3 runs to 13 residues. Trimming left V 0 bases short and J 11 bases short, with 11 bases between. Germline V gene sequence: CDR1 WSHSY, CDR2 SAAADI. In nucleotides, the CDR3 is TGCGCCAGCAGTGAGTCGAATTTGTACCTTCAGTACTTC. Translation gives CASSESNLYLQYF.

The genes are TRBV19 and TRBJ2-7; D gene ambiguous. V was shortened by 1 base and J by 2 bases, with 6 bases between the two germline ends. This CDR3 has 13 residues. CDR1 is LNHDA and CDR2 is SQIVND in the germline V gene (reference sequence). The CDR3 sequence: CASSIAPTYEQYF. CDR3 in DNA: TGTGCCAGTAGTATAGCGCCTACCTACGAGCAGTACTTC. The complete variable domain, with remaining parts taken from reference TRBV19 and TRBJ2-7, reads DGGITQSPKYLFRKEGQNVTLSCEQNLNHDAMYWYRQDPGQGLRLIYYSQIVNDFQKGDIAEGYSVSREKKESFPLTVTSAQKNPTAFYLCASSIAPTYEQYFGPGTRLTVT.